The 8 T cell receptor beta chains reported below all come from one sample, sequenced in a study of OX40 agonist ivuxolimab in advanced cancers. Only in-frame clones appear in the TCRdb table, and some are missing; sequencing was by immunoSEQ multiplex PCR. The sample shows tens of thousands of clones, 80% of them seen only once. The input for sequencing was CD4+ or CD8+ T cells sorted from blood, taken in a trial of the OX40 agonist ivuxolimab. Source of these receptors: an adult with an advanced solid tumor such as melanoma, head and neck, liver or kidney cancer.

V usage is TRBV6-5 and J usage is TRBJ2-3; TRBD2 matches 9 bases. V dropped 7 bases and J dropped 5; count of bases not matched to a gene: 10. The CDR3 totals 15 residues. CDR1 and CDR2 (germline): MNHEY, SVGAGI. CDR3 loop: CASNPTSGYRDTQYF. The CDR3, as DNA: TGTGCCAGCAACCCCACTAGCGGGTATAGAGATACGCAGTATTTT.

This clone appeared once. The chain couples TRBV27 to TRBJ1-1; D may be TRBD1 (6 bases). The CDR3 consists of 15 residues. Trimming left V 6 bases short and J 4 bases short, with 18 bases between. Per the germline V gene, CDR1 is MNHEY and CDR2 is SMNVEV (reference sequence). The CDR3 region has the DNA TGTGCCAGCAGCGAGAAGTGGGGGGGGCGCACTGAAGCTTTCTTT. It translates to CASSEKWGGRTEAFF.

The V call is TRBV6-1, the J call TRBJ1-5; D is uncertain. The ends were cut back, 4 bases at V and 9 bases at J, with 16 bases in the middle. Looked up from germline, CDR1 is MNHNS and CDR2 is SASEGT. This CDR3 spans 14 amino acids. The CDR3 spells CASSVWGIGGPQHF. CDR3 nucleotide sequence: TGTGCCAGCAGTGTCTGGGGTATCGGAGGGCCCCAGCATTTT.

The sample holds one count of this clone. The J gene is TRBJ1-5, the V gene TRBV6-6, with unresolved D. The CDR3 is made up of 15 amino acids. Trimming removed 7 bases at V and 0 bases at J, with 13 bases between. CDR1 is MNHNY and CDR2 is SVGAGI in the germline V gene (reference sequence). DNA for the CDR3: TGTGCCAGCACCCGTAAAGGGAATAGCAATCAGCCCCAGCATTTT. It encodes CASTRKGNSNQPQHF.

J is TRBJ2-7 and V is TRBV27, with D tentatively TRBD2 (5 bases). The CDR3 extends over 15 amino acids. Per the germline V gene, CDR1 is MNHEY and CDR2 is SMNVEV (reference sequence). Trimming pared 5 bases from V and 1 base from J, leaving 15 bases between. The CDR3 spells CASSDYRPGSYEQYF. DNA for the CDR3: TGTGCCAGCAGTGACTATCGGCCGGGGTCCTACGAGCAGTACTTC.

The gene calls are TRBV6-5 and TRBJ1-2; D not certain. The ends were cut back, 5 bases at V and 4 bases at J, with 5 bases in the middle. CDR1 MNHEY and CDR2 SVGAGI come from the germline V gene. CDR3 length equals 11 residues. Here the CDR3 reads CASSPAYGYTF. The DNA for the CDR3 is TGTGCCAGCAGTCCGGCCTATGGCTACACCTTC.

Written as DNA, the CDR3 is TGTGCCAGCAGCTTGAGGCCGACCGGGGAGCTGTTTTTT. Translating gives CASSLRPTGELFF. This chain links TRBV7-3 with TRBJ2-2; D unclear. CDR1 is SGHTA, CDR2 FQGTGA, per germline. This CDR3 comprises 13 residues. Deletions cut 3 bases from V and 5 bases from J, with 7 bases between.

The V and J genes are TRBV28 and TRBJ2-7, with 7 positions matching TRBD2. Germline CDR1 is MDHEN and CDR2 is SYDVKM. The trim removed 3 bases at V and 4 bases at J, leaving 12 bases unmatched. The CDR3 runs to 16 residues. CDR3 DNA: TGTGCCAGCAGTTTCCCTAGCGGAGCGGGGAGTTACGAGCAGTACTTC. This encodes CASSFPSGAGSYEQYF. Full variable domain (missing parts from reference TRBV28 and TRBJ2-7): DVKVTQSSRYLVKRTGEKVFLECVQDMDHENMFWYRQDPGLGLRLIYFSYDVKMKEKGDIPEGYSVSREKKERFSLILESASTNQTSMYLCASSFPSGAGSYEQYFGPGTRLTVT.